There are a few counts of the clone carrying this T cell receptor beta chain. Its antigen is still unknown. The V end was cut by 3 bases, the J end by 1 base, with 13 bases between. This CDR3 spans 15 amino acids. Germline V lookup: CDR1 SGHDT, CDR2 YYEEEE. These data originate in a study of cytomegalovirus exposure and HLA in healthy donors. Study summary: T cells numbering about 200 million yielded 100 million to 120 million unique TCR beta sequences in an earlier analysis.

Study conclusions and caveats: Later analysis showed most CMV-associated TCR beta chains appearing HLA-restricted. In a later analysis, HLA-associated TCR beta chains were more clonally expanded than equally common others. According to the study, roughly 160 TCR beta chains were cytomegalovirus-associated.

A multiplex PCR was run with 60 Vbeta primers and 13 Jbeta primers. The table came from immunoSEQ multiplex PCR; TCRdb's copy has only in-frame clones and leaves some out. Altogether about 200,000 clones are present, roughly 80% being singletons, with the ten largest covering more than 0.35%. This clonotype originated in a male donor in good health and CMV-seropositive. The specimen sequenced was PBMCs. The gene calls are TRBV5-6 and TRBJ2-5, with D possibly TRBD2 on 6 matching bases. The CDR3 reads CASSSLGGAQETQYF. The CDR3 region has the DNA TGTGCCAGCAGCTCCCTAGGCGGGGCCCAAGAGACCCAGTACTTC. The complete variable domain, with remaining parts taken from reference TRBV5-6 and TRBJ2-5, reads DAGVTQSPTHLIKTRGQQVTLRCSPKSGHDTVSWYQQALGQGPQFIFQYYEEEERQRGNFPDRFSGHQFPNYSSELNVNALLLGDSALYLCASSSLGGAQETQYFGPGTRLLVL.